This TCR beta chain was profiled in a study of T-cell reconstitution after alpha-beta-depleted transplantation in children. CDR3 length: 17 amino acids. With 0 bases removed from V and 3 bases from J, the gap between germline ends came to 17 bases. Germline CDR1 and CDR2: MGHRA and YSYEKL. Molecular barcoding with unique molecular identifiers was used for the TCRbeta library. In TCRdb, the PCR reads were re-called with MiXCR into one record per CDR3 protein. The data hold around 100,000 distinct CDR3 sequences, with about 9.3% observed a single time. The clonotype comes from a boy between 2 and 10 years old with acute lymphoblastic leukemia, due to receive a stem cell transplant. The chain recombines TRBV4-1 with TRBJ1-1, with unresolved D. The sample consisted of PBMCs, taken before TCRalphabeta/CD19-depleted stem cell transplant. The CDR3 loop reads CASSQDPVGSRDTEAFF. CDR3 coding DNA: TGCGCCAGCAGCCAAGACCCTGTGGGCAGTCGTGACACTGAAGCTTTCTTT.